This T cell receptor beta chain appears in the sequencing data of a study of regulatory T cells in long-lasting Graves disease. In building TCR beta libraries, iRepertoire HTBI primers were used together with Arm-PCR of CDR3 regions. TCRdb re-derived calls from the multiplex PCR reads in MiXCR, one entry per CDR3 protein. The sample lists around 470,000 distinct CDR3 sequences; 14% were seen once. J was trimmed by 6 bases and V by 6 bases; bases with no gene match: 5. From germline, CDR1 is SNHLY and CDR2 FYNNEI. This CDR3 is 14 amino acids long. Study results and caveats: A reduction in accuracy may have resulted from the small sample size.

Time point described: newly diagnosed GD, antithyroid drugs for less than 3 months. Following extraction of RNA from PBMCs, that RNA was used to make the TCR library. Many counts were recorded for this clonotype. The antigen remains undetermined. In addition, the sample was reused for a study of T cells in Graves' hyperthyroidism and ophthalmopathy.

The TCR sequence derives from a woman between 50 and 59 years old with Graves disease. Source: peripheral blood mononuclear cells (PBMCs), taken at new diagnosis, from a patient treated with antithyroid drugs. This chain joins TRBV2 and TRBJ2-1, with 10 bases lining up with TRBD2. The DNA of the CDR3 is TGTGCCAGCAGCACTAGCGGGACCTTCAATGAGCAGTTCTTC. Protein: CASSTSGTFNEQFF.